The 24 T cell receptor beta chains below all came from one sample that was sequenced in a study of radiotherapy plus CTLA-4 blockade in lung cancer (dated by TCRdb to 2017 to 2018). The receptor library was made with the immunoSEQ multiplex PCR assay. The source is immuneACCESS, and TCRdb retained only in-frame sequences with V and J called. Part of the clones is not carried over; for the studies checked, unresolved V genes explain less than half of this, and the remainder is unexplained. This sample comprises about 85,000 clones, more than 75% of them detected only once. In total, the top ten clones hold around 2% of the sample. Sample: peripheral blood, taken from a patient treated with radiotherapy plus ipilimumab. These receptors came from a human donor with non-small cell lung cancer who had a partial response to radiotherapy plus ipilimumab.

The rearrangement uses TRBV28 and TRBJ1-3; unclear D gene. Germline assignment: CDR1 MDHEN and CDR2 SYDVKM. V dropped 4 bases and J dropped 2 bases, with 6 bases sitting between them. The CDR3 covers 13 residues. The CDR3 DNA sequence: TGTGCCAGCAGTTCCTCTACTGGAAACACCATATATTTT. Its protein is CASSSSTGNTIYF.

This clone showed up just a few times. The CDR3 bases are TGCGCCAGCAGTCAATCACTCCTTAAACAGGGGGATTTTTTCAATCAGCCCCAGCATTTT. As protein: CASSQSLLKQGDFFNQPQHF. The J gene is TRBJ1-5, the V gene TRBV23-1; 8 positions match TRBD1. TRBV23-1 is sorted into the ORF group, with uncertain function. This CDR3 contains 20 residues. V shed 0 bases and J 3 bases; nucleotides not matched to a gene: 16.

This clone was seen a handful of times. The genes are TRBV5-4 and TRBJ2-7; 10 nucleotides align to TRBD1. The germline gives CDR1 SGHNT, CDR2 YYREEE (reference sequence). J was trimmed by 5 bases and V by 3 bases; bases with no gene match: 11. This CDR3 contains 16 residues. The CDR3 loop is CASSSIITGQGNEQYF. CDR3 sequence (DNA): TGTGCCAGCAGCTCGATAATTACGGGACAGGGGAACGAGCAGTACTTC.

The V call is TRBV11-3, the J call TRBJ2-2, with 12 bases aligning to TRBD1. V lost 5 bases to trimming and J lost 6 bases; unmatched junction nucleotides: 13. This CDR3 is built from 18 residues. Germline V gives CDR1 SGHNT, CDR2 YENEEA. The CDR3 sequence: CASSRSWLGQGAAGELFF. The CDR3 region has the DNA TGTGCCAGCAGCCGGTCGTGGCTGGGACAGGGGGCAGCCGGGGAGCTGTTTTTT. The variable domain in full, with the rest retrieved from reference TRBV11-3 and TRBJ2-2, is EAGVVQSPRYKIIEKKQPVAFWCNPISGHNTLYWYLQNLGQGPELLIRYENEEAVDDSQLPKDRFSAERLKGVDSTLKIQPAELGDSAVYLCASSRSWLGQGAAGELFFGEGSRLTVL.

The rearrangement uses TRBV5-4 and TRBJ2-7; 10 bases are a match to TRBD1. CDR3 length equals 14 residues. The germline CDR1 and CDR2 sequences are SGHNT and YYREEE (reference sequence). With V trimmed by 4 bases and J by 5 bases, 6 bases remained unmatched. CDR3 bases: TGTGCCAGCAGCCCAAGGACAGGGGGGCACGAGCAGTACTTC. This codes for CASSPRTGGHEQYF. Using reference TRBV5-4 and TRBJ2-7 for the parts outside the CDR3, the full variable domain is ETGVTQSPTHLIKTRGQQVTLRCSSQSGHNTVSWYQQALGQGPQFIFQYYREEENGRGNFPPRFSGLQFPNYSSELNVNALELDDSALYLCASSPRTGGHEQYFGPGTRLTVT.

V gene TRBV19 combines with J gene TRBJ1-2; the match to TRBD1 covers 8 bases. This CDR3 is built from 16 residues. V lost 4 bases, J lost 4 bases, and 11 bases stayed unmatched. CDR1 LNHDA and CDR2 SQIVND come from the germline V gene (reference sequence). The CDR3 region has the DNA TGTGCCAGTAGTAGAGGGGGACAGGTGGGATCCTATGGCTACACCTTC. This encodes CASSRGGQVGSYGYTF.

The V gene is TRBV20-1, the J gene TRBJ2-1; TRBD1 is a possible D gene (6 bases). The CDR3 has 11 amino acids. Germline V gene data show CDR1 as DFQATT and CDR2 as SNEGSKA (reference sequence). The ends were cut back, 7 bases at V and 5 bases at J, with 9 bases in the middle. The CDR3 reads CSVQGNNEQFF. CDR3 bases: TGCAGTGTTCAGGGGAACAATGAGCAGTTCTTC.

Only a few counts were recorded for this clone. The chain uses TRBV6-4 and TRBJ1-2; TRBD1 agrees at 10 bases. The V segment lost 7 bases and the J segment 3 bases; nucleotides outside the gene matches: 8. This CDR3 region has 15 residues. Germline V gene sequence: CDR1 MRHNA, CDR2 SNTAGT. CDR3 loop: CASKDDRGRDYGYTF. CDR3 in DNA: TGTGCCAGCAAAGACGACAGGGGGCGAGACTATGGCTACACCTTC.

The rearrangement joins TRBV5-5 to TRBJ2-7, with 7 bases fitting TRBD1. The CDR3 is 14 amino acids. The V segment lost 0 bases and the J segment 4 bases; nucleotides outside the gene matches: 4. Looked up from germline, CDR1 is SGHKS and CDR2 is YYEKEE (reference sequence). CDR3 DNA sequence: TGTGCCAGCAGCTTGGTGGGACAGATATACGAGCAGTACTTC. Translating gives CASSLVGQIYEQYF.

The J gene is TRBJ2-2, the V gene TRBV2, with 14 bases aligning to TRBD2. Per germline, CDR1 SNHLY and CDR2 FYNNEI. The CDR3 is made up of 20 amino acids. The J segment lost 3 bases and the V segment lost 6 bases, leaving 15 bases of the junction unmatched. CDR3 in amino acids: CASSALIGTSGSIDTGELFF. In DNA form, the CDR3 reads TGTGCCAGCAGCGCCCTAATTGGGACTAGCGGGAGTATAGACACCGGGGAGCTGTTTTTT.

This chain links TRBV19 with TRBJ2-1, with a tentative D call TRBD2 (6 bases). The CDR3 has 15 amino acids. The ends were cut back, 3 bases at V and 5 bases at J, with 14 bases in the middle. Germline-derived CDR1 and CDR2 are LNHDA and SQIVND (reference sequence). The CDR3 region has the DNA TGTGCCAGTAGTATGACGGACTACACACACAATGAGCAGTTCTTC. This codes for CASSMTDYTHNEQFF.

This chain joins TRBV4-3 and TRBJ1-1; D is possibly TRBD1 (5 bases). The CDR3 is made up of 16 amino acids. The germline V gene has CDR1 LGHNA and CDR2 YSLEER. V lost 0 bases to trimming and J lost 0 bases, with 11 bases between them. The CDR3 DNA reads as TGCGCCAGCAGCCAAGATTACCCAGGGCTGAACACTGAAGCTTTCTTT. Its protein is CASSQDYPGLNTEAFF.

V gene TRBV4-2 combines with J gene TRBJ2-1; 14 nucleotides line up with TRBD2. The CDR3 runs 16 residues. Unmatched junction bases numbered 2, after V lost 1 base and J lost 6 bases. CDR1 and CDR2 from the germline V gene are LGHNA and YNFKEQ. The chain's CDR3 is CASSQATSGGGNEQFF. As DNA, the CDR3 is TGTGCCAGCAGCCAAGCGACTAGCGGGGGGGGCAATGAGCAGTTCTTC.

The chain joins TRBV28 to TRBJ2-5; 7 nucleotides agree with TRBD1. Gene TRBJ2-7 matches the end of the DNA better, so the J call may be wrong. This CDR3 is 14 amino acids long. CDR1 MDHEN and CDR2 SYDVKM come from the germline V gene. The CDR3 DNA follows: TGTGCCAGCACTAGACGAGGGGGCCCCTACGAGCAGTACTTC. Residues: CASTRRGGPYEQYF.

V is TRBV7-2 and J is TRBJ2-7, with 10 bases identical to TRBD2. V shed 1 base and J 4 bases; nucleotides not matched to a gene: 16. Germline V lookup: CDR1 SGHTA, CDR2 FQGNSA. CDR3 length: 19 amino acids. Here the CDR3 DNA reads TGTGCCAGCAGCTTAGTCCCCGCTAGCGGGAGAATAATTGGTTACGAGCAGTACGTC. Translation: CASSLVPASGRIIGYEQYV.

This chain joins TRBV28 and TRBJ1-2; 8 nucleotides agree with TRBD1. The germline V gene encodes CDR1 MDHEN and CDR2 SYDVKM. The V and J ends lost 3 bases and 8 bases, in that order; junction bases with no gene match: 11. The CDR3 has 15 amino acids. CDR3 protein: CASSFLQGATGGYTF. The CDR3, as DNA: TGTGCCAGCAGTTTTTTGCAGGGGGCGACGGGGGGCTACACCTTC.

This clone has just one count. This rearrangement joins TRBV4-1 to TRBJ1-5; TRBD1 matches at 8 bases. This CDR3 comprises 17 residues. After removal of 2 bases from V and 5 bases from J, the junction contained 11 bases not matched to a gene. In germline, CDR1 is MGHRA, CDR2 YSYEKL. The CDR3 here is CASSQYPKGTGHQPQHF. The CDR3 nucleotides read TGCGCCAGCAGCCAATATCCAAAGGGGACAGGTCATCAGCCCCAGCATTTT.

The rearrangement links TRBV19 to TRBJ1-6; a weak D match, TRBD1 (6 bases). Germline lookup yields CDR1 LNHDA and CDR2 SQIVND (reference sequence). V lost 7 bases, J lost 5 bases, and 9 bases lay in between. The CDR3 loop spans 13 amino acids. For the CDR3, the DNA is TGTGCCAGTACGGGACAACATAATTCACCCCTCCACTTT. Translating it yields CASTGQHNSPLHF. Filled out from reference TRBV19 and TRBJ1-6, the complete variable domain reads DGGITQSPKYLFRKEGQNVTLSCEQNLNHDAMYWYRQDPGQGLRLIYYSQIVNDFQKGDIAEGYSVSREKKESFPLTVTSAQKNPTAFYLCASTGQHNSPLHFGNGTRLTVT.

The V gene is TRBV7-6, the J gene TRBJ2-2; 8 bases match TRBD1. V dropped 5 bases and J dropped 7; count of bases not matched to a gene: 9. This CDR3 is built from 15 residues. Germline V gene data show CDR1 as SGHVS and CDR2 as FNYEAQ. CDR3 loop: CASSVRTGKSGELFF. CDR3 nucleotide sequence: TGTGCCAGCAGCGTAAGGACAGGGAAGAGCGGGGAGCTGTTTTTT.

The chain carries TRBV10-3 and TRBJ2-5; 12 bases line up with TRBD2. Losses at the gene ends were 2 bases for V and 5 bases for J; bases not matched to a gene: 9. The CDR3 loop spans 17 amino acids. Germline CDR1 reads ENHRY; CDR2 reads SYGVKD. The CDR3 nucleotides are TGTGCCATCAGTGAGACCCTAGCGGGAGGGGGCTGGGAGACCCAGTACTTC. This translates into CAISETLAGGGWETQYF.

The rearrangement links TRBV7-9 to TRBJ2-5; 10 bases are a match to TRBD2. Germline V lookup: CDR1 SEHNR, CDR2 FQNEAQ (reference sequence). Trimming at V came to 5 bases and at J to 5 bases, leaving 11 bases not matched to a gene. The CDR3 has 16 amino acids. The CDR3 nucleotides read TGTGCCAGCAGCCCGAGGACTAGCGGTTCGTACGAGACCCAGTACTTC. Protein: CASSPRTSGSYETQYF.

In DNA form, the CDR3 reads TGTGCCACCGGGGACAACGTTGTACTAAACTATGGCTACACCTTC. Its translation is CATGDNVVLNYGYTF. The chain links TRBV28 to TRBJ1-2; tentative D call: TRBD1 (6 bases). Trimming removed 10 bases at V and 2 bases at J, with 20 bases between. The germline gives CDR1 MDHEN, CDR2 SYDVKM. The CDR3 has 15 amino acids.

The CDR3 DNA is TGTGCCAGCAGCGCGACATCTACCTTTGGGCAGCCCCAGCATTTT. Translating gives CASSATSTFGQPQHF. The rearrangement links TRBV6-1 to TRBJ1-5; D gene uncertain. Germline V CDR1 and CDR2: MNHNS, SASEGT. The CDR3 totals 15 residues. V lost 6 bases, J lost 7 bases, and 19 bases lay in between.

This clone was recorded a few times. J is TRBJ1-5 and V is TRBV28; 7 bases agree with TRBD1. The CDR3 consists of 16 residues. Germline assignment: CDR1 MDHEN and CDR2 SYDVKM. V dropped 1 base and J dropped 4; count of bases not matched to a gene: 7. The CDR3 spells CASSLLPGGQNQPQHF. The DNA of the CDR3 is TGTGCCAGCAGTTTATTACCAGGGGGTCAGAATCAGCCCCAGCATTTT. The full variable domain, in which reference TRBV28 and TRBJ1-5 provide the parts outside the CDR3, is DVKVTQSSRYLVKRTGEKVFLECVQDMDHENMFWYRQDPGLGLRLIYFSYDVKMKEKGDIPEGYSVSREKKERFSLILESASTNQTSMYLCASSLLPGGQNQPQHFGDGTRLSIL.